Sequencing of this T cell receptor (beta chain) was carried out in a study of blood T cell repertoires in COVID-19. On the study more broadly: Samples representing acute and convalescent COVID-19 were sourced from the United States, Italy and Spain.

Germline V gene data show CDR1 as SGHNT and CDR2 as YENEEA. The CDR3 contains 15 residues. V lost 5 bases and J lost 7; bases outside the gene matches: 10. Sequencing used immunoSEQ multiplex PCR; TCRdb keeps in-frame clones, though not all of them. The sample has roughly 290,000 clones, 80% to 90% seen once. This receptor was identified in a woman in her fifties or sixties who had recovered from COVID-19. The chain uses TRBV11-3 and TRBJ2-1; TRBD2 matches 8 bases. Sequenced: peripheral blood. The CDR3 loop reads CASSRSGNAWNEQFF. Here the CDR3 DNA reads TGTGCCAGCAGCCGTAGCGGGAATGCTTGGAATGAGCAGTTCTTC.